These 10 T cell receptor beta chains originate from one sample sequenced in a study of glioma-infiltrating T cells. TCR alpha and beta CDR3 regions were amplified from RNA using iRepertoire nested multiplex PCR. From the multiplex PCR reads, TCRdb called clonotypes with MiXCR, one entry per CDR3 protein. Of 95,000 to 110,000 distinct CDR3 sequences detected, 25% to 30% appear once; the ten largest clones hold 44%. The specimen was glioma tissue, nonneoplastic brain tissue, or PBMCs (not recorded which). The receptors originated from a human donor with low-grade glioma or glioblastoma, undergoing nonglioma brain surgery, or in good health (not recorded which).

Comment on this clonotype: Lacking the conserved final phenylalanine or tryptophan, this CDR3 likely reflects a read error. V is TRBV6-9 and J is TRBJ1-4; 7 positions match TRBD1. This CDR3 has 16 amino acids. CDR1 and CDR2 from the germline V gene are MNHGY and SVAAGI. The junction had 7 bases not matched to a gene; V was cut back by 2 bases and J by 4 bases. As DNA, the CDR3 is TGTGCCAGCAGTTATAACGGACAGGTCAATAATGAAAAACTGTTTTCT. It translates to CASSYNGQVNNEKLFS.

Worth noting for this clonotype: One end of the junction fails to match germline, which may point to a read error. In nucleotides, the CDR3 is TGTGCCAGTAGTCCAGGACAGGTCGGCACCGGGGATCTGTTTTTT. Its translation is CASSPGQVGTGDLFF. The gene calls are TRBV19 and TRBJ2-2; 7 bases align to TRBD1. The CDR3 has 15 residues. The germline V gene has CDR1 LNHDA and CDR2 SQIVND (reference sequence).

This clonotype was picked up many times. The chain links TRBV28 to TRBJ2-1; 8 positions match TRBD2. V trimming: 5 bases; J trimming: 6 bases; junction bases outside the gene matches: 9. The CDR3 spans 15 residues. Germline CDR1 is MDHEN and CDR2 is SYDVKM. The CDR3 reads CASSPGGAEFNEQFF. The CDR3, as DNA: TGTGCCAGCAGTCCGGGGGGGGCCGAGTTCAATGAGCAGTTCTTC.

The chain carries TRBV4-1 and TRBJ1-2; the match to TRBD1 covers 10 bases. The CDR3 loop spans 17 amino acids. The ends lost 0 bases at V and 4 bases at J; junction bases unmatched: 8. Germline V gene data show CDR1 as MGHRA and CDR2 as YSYEKL. CDR3 loop: CASSQEVGQGSGYGYTF. In nucleotides, the CDR3 is TGCGCCAGCAGCCAAGAAGTGGGACAGGGGTCGGGCTATGGCTACACCTTC.

This clonotype was observed many times. This chain links TRBV10-3 with TRBJ1-1, with TRBD1 matching over 7 bases. V was clipped by 5 bases and J by 5 bases; unmatched bases: 5. Per the germline V gene, CDR1 is ENHRY and CDR2 is SYGVKD. The CDR3 extends over 13 amino acids. The CDR3 spells CAISIDRDTEAFF. The CDR3 bases are TGTGCCATCAGTATCGACAGGGATACTGAAGCTTTCTTT.

This clonotype was seen a few times. V usage is TRBV30 and J usage is TRBJ2-5; D not certain. The V and J ends lost 0 bases and 2 bases respectively, with 13 bases between them. Germline CDR1 reads GTSNPN; CDR2 reads SVGIG (reference sequence). CDR3 length: 15 amino acids. The CDR3 region is CAWSVPAVRQETQYF. The CDR3 DNA sequence: TGTGCCTGGAGTGTACCGGCTGTGAGACAAGAGACCCAGTACTTC.

This clonotype showed up many times. The chain uses TRBV6-1 and TRBJ2-2; no definite D call. This CDR3 comprises 14 residues. The germline V gene has CDR1 MNHNS and CDR2 SASEGT. Trimming took off 7 bases at V and 3 bases at J, with 12 bases between the two ends. CDR3 DNA: TGTGCCAGCAACTTATTTCTGGACACCGGGGAGCTGTTTTTT. As protein: CASNLFLDTGELFF.

CDR3 in DNA: TGCAGTGCTAGCTCGGGGGAAACAGGGTTCTACGAGCAGTACTTC. Residues: CSASSGETGFYEQYF. The chain links TRBV20-1 to TRBJ2-7; perhaps D is TRBD1 or TRBD2 (6 bases each). The CDR3 length is 15 residues. The V end lost 3 bases, the J end lost 3 bases, and 18 bases lay between the germline ends. From germline, CDR1 is DFQATT and CDR2 SNEGSKA (reference sequence).

This clonotype was seen repeatedly, ten times or more. The rearrangement links TRBV28 to TRBJ2-3, with D tentatively TRBD2 (7 bases). CDR3 length equals 15 residues. The ends were cut back, 10 bases at V and 6 bases at J, with 23 bases in the middle. Germline V gene data show CDR1 as MDHEN and CDR2 as SYDVKM. As DNA, the CDR3 is TGTGCCATATTATCGGGGGGCGCAAATTCTGATACGCAGTATTTT. Residues: CAILSGGANSDTQYF.

This clonotype was seen many times. The rearrangement joins TRBV4-2 to TRBJ2-7; 7 nucleotides agree with TRBD1. V was pared by 4 bases and J by 1 base, with 4 bases of the junction left unmatched. CDR1 is LGHNA and CDR2 is YNFKEQ in the germline V gene. This CDR3 is built from 14 residues. DNA for the CDR3: TGTGCCAGCAGCCCCAGACAGGGTTCCTACGAGCAGTACTTC. This sequence encodes CASSPRQGSYEQYF.